Here is one T cell receptor beta chain with its context. Both 60 Vbeta primers and 13 Jbeta primers went into the PCR. Original processing methods: Roughly 10 million shared chains were among around 80 million unique TCR beta chains counted in a later analysis. The protocol was immunoSEQ multiplex PCR, while the TCRdb copy is restricted to in-frame clones and leaves out a portion. That table is the source of V, J and clone size, and D and trimming were worked out from the DNA. This table has 150,000 to 200,000 clones, around 84% appearing once. This sample is drawn from a study of cytomegalovirus exposure and HLA in healthy donors. The sequence was collected from a woman younger than 30 in good health and CMV-seronegative. Sequencing was done on a sample of PBMCs.

In nucleotides, the CDR3 is TGTGCCAGTAGTATATATAGCTCCTACAATGAGCAGTTCTTC. Translating gives CASSIYSSYNEQFF. The chain recombines TRBV19 with TRBJ2-1; D is unclear. The CDR3 runs 14 residues. With 2 bases removed from V and 0 bases from J, the gap between germline ends came to 5 bases. Germline-derived CDR1 and CDR2 are LNHDA and SQIVND (reference sequence). The full variable domain, completed using reference TRBV19 and TRBJ2-1, is DGGITQSPKYLFRKEGQNVTLSCEQNLNHDAMYWYRQDPGQGLRLIYYSQIVNDFQKGDIAEGYSVSREKKESFPLTVTSAQKNPTAFYLCASSIYSSYNEQFFGPGTRLTVL.